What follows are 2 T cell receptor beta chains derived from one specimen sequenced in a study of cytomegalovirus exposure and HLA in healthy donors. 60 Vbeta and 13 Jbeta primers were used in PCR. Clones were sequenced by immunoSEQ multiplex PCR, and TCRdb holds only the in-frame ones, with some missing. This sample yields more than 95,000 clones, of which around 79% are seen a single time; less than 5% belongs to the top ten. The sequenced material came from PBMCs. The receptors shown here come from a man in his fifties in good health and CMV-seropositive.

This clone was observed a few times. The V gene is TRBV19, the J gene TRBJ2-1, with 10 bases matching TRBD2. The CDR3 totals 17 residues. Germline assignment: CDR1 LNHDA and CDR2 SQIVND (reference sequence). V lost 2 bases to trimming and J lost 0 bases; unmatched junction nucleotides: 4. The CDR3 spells CASSIPSGSGSYNEQFF. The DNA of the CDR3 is TGTGCCAGTAGTATACCTAGCGGGAGTGGCTCCTACAATGAGCAGTTCTTC.

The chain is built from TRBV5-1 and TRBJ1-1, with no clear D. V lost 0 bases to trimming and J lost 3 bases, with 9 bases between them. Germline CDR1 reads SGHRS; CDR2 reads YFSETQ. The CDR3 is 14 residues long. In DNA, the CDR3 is TGCGCCAGCAGCTTGGCCGCCACAGACACTGAAGCTTTCTTT. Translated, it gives CASSLAATDTEAFF.